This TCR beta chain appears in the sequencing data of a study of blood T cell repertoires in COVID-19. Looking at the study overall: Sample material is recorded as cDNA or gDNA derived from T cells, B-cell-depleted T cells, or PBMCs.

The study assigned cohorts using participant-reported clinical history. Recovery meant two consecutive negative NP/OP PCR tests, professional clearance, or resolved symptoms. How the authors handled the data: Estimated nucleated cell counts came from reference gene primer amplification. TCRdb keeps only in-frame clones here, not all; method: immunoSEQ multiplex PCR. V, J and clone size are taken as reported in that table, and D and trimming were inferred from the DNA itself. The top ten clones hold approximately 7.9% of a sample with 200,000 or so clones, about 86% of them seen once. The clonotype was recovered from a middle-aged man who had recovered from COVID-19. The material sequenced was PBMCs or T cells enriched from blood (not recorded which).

CDR3 residues: CASSQFWGGRTDTQYF. The CDR3 DNA sequence: TGTGCCAGCAGCCAATTTTGGGGGGGACGCACAGATACGCAGTATTTT. The rearrangement uses TRBV3-1 (or the pseudogene TRBV3-2) and TRBJ2-3; 7 bases map to TRBD2. J gave up 1 base and V 2 bases, and 6 bases lay outside the gene matches. CDR1 is LGHDT and CDR2 is YNNKEL in the germline V gene (reference sequence). The CDR3 is made up of 16 amino acids.